This T cell receptor (beta chain) was captured in a study of metastatic and nonmetastatic thyroid tumors. Trimming cost V 0 bases and J 2 bases, with 12 bases left between them. The CDR3 length is 15 residues. Germline V gene data show CDR1 as SGHRS and CDR2 as YFSETQ. Prior to thyroid surgery, none of the patients had received any treatment. Through MiXCR, TCRdb re-clonotyped the PCR reads. The sample lists 35,000 to 50,000 clones, roughly 4% occurring once. This clone was counted ten times or more. The sequence was collected from a female donor with papillary thyroid cancer or a benign thyroid nodule (not recorded which). Some clones in this sample may be carry-over from other donors' samples. What was sequenced was blood. This chain connects TRBV5-1 to TRBJ2-7; D is ambiguous. This CDR3 is CASSLEAGQTYEQYF. CDR3 nucleotides: TGCGCCAGCAGCTTGGAGGCAGGCCAAACCTACGAGCAGTACTTC.